Below, 30 T cell receptor beta chains from the same sample are listed, as sequenced in a study of T cells after posttransplantation cyclophosphamide. Sequencing was performed with immunoSEQ multiplex PCR; in TCRdb, only in-frame clones are kept and a portion is missing. This table holds 9,500 to 15,000 clones with no singletons; the top ten claim over 20%. A marrow graft followed busulfan-fludarabine conditioning, with cyclophosphamide on days +3 and +4. The sample was PBMCs, taken after allogeneic stem cell transplant with posttransplant cyclophosphamide. These receptors were collected from a female patient in her 40s who received an allogeneic stem cell transplant from a related donor, was CMV-positive, and had acute GVHD only. Some T cells may be supplied by the graft donor.

Many counts were recorded for this clone. The gene calls are TRBV19 and TRBJ1-5, with 9 bases fitting TRBD1. Germline lookup yields CDR1 LNHDA and CDR2 SQIVND (reference sequence). The CDR3 has 14 residues. V was clipped by 10 bases and J by 7 bases; unmatched bases: 11. This chain's CDR3 is CATSGQGLDQPQHF. The CDR3 coding sequence is TGTGCCACCTCGGGACAGGGACTGGACCAGCCCCAGCATTTT.

This clone was detected many times. This chain connects TRBV10-1 to TRBJ2-7, with TRBD1 identical over 8 bases. Germline V gene sequence: CDR1 WNHNN, CDR2 SYGVQD (reference sequence). Trimming cost V 2 bases and J 7 bases; bases outside gene matches: 7. The CDR3 is made up of 14 amino acids. The CDR3 loop reads CASSERDRGGEQYF. In DNA form, the CDR3 reads TGCGCCAGCAGTGAGAGAGACAGGGGTGGTGAGCAGTACTTC.

This clone qualifies as large. The V call is TRBV10-3, the J call TRBJ2-2; 10 bases map to TRBD2. The trim removed 4 bases at V and 5 bases at J, leaving 4 bases unmatched. The CDR3 has 15 amino acids. Germline V gene sequence: CDR1 ENHRY, CDR2 SYGVKD. Here the CDR3 DNA reads TGTGCCATCAGTGTAAGCGGGGGGGCGACCGGGGAGCTGTTTTTT. Encoded protein: CAISVSGGATGELFF.

This clone has a count of ten or more. The chain is built from TRBV11-3 and TRBJ2-7; TRBD2 aligns across 8 bases. Per the germline V gene, CDR1 is SGHNT and CDR2 is YENEEA. This CDR3 is 12 amino acids long. The V segment lost 6 bases and the J segment 4 bases; nucleotides outside the gene matches: 2. The DNA for the CDR3 is TGTGCCAGCAGTCCGGGGGGGTACGAGCAGTACGTC. This sequence encodes CASSPGGYEQYV.

This clone was detected ten times or more. This CDR3 reads CASSLALGKGGTEAFF. CDR3 nucleotides: TGTGCCAGCAGCTTAGCGTTAGGTAAAGGGGGCACTGAAGCTTTCTTT. The chain recombines TRBV7-8 with TRBJ1-1; D may be TRBD1 (6 bases). V lost 0 bases and J lost 4, with 15 bases in between. Germline CDR1 is SGHVS and CDR2 is FQNEAQ. The CDR3 runs to 16 residues.

This clone occurred many times. The chain recombines TRBV2 with TRBJ2-7; 7 bases match TRBD2. The CDR3 length is 13 residues. Germline V gives CDR1 SNHLY, CDR2 FYNNEI. Trimming at V came to 7 bases and at J to 2 bases, leaving 5 bases not matched to a gene. CDR3 protein: CASMRTSPYEQYF. In DNA, the CDR3 is TGTGCCAGCATGCGGACTAGTCCCTACGAGCAGTACTTC.

There are many counts of this clone. V is TRBV4-3 and J is TRBJ2-1; D not resolved. Germline CDR1 and CDR2: LGHNA and YSLEER. The CDR3 runs to 17 residues. Trimming took off 0 bases at V and 8 bases at J, with 20 bases between the two ends. CDR3 loop: CASSQDTTFWALDEQFF. The CDR3 coding sequence is TGCGCCAGCAGCCAAGATACGACCTTTTGGGCTTTGGATGAGCAGTTCTTC.

This clone was seen repeatedly, ten times or more. The chain employs TRBV7-3 and TRBJ2-1, with 10 bases matching TRBD2. J gave up 1 base and V 4 bases, and 7 bases lay outside the gene matches. The CDR3 covers 17 residues. Germline values: CDR1 SGHTA, CDR2 FQGTGA. The CDR3 sequence: CASSSRTSGLSYNEQFF. DNA for the CDR3: TGTGCCAGCAGCTCCAGGACTAGCGGACTGTCCTACAATGAGCAGTTCTTC.

In its sample, this clone was seen many times. The rearrangement uses TRBV2 and TRBJ1-5, with no clear D. CDR3 length equals 13 residues. CDR1 is SNHLY, CDR2 FYNNEI, per germline. Trimming pared 7 bases from V and 3 bases from J, leaving 10 bases between. CDR3 sequence: CASKGGFNQPQHF. As DNA, the CDR3 is TGTGCCAGCAAGGGCGGGTTCAATCAGCCCCAGCATTTT.

This clone is deemed medium-sized. The V gene is TRBV19, the J gene TRBJ2-1; D might be TRBD2 (5 bases). The CDR3 is made up of 15 amino acids. V gave up 5 bases and J gave up 6 bases, with 17 bases separating them. From germline, CDR1 is LNHDA and CDR2 SQIVND (reference sequence). The CDR3 coding sequence is TGTGCCAGTAGTTCGCGTGGGAGTAGTAGCAATGAGCAGTTCTTC. Encoded protein: CASSSRGSSSNEQFF.

Many counts were recorded for this clone. The rearrangement links TRBV5-1 to TRBJ2-2, with 10 bases matching TRBD2. Germline CDR1 SGHRS, CDR2 YFSETQ. The J segment lost 7 bases and the V segment lost 1 base, leaving 7 bases of the junction unmatched. The CDR3 has 16 residues. CDR3: CASSLLAGESGGELFF. In nucleotides, the CDR3 is TGCGCCAGCAGCTTGCTAGCGGGAGAAAGCGGCGGGGAGCTGTTTTTT.

The sample holds many counts of this clone. This chain connects TRBV7-2 to TRBJ2-1; tentative D call: TRBD1 (6 bases). CDR1 SGHTA and CDR2 FQGNSA come from the germline V gene. The length of the CDR3 is 13 residues. Trimming pared 1 base from V and 10 bases from J, leaving 11 bases between. In DNA form, the CDR3 reads TGTGCCAGCAGCTTAGGGGGGCTAAGCGAGCAGTTCTTC. It translates to CASSLGGLSEQFF.

This clone was seen at least ten times. The V and J genes are TRBV19 and TRBJ1-5; 7 bases agree with TRBD1. Germline lookup yields CDR1 LNHDA and CDR2 SQIVND (reference sequence). J was trimmed by 5 bases and V by 6 bases; bases with no gene match: 13. This CDR3 contains 16 residues. The CDR3 protein is CASRRQGSGDDQPQHF. Written as DNA, the CDR3 is TGTGCCAGTAGGCGACAGGGCTCTGGGGACGATCAGCCCCAGCATTTT.

This clone was seen repeatedly, ten times or more. The chain recombines TRBV2 with TRBJ2-5; D ambiguous. The CDR3 length is 15 residues. Germline values: CDR1 SNHLY, CDR2 FYNNEI. V lost 7 bases, J lost 2 bases, and 17 bases lay in between. The CDR3 loop reads CASTPFRSAQETQYF. In DNA form, the CDR3 reads TGTGCCAGCACCCCATTTCGGAGTGCTCAAGAGACCCAGTACTTC.

This clone was recorded at least ten times. The rearrangement joins TRBV11-2 to TRBJ1-1; 8 bases are shared with TRBD1. The trim removed 4 bases at V and 8 bases at J, leaving 3 bases unmatched. CDR1 and CDR2 from the germline V gene are SGHAT and FQNNGV. The CDR3 consists of 12 residues. The DNA for the CDR3 is TGTGCCAGCAGCTGGCGGACAGGGGAAGCTTTCTTT. Protein: CASSWRTGEAFF.

The rearrangement joins TRBV30 to TRBJ2-1, with 10 bases matching TRBD1. The CDR3 has 14 amino acids. J lost 4 bases, V lost 1 base, and 1 base had no gene match. Germline values: CDR1 GTSNPN, CDR2 SVGIG (reference sequence). This CDR3 reads CAWSGDRGYNEQFF. CDR3 bases: TGTGCCTGGAGTGGGGACAGGGGTTACAATGAGCAGTTCTTC.

The table lists this clone with many counts. The chain has TRBV5-6 and TRBJ2-1; 7 bases agree with TRBD2. Germline V gives CDR1 SGHDT, CDR2 YYEEEE. After removal of 2 bases from V and 7 bases from J, the junction contained 9 bases not matched to a gene. CDR3 length: 15 residues. The CDR3 DNA reads as TGTGCCAGCAGCTTATGGCGGGACTACCTTAATGAGCAGTTCTTC. Translation gives CASSLWRDYLNEQFF.

At least ten counts were recorded for this clone. V and J are TRBV7-8 and TRBJ1-2; D gene uncertain. Per germline, CDR1 SGHVS and CDR2 FQNEAQ. The CDR3 is 14 residues long. V gave up 0 bases and J gave up 4 bases, with 9 bases separating them. CDR3 sequence (DNA): TGTGCCAGCAGCTTAGCGGAGGAGGGCTATGGCTACACCTTC. Its protein is CASSLAEEGYGYTF.

This clone has only a few counts. This sequence joins TRBV7-2 and TRBJ2-5; a weak D match, TRBD2 (6 bases). V lost 2 bases to trimming and J lost 5 bases, with 27 bases between them. The CDR3 covers 19 residues. CDR1 is SGHTA, CDR2 FQGNSA, per germline. The CDR3 DNA is TGTGCCAGCAGCTTATCACGAGGGGATTGGAGGGGCGATGAGGAGACCCAGTACTTC. Its translation is CASSLSRGDWRGDEETQYF.

This clone was counted only a few times. The chain has TRBV7-2 and TRBJ2-2; 11 positions match TRBD2. The CDR3 loop spans 17 amino acids. The ends lost 5 bases at V and 0 bases at J; junction bases unmatched: 5. The germline V gene has CDR1 SGHTA and CDR2 FQGNSA. CDR3 sequence: CASSRSGGVANTGELFF. The CDR3 nucleotides are TGTGCCAGCAGCCGTAGCGGGGGGGTAGCGAACACCGGGGAGCTGTTTTTT.

At least ten counts were recorded for this clone. The chain carries TRBV6-6 and TRBJ2-7, with a possible D match to TRBD2 (6 bases). The CDR3 consists of 16 residues. V lost 6 bases and J lost 9, with 27 bases in between. Germline loops: CDR1 MNHNY, CDR2 SVGAGI (reference sequence). The CDR3 protein is CASSPTKQVTGGLQYF. In nucleotides, the CDR3 is TGTGCCAGCAGCCCGACAAAGCAGGTCACCGGAGGGTTGCAGTACTTC.

This clone has a count of ten or more. CDR3 region: CASSENRGSSNQPQHF. The CDR3 nucleotides are TGCGCCAGCAGTGAGAACAGGGGATCTAGCAATCAGCCCCAGCATTTT. The chain links TRBV10-2 to TRBJ1-5; 7 bases match TRBD1. Trimming removed 2 bases from V and 0 bases from J; junction bases left unmatched: 4. The CDR3 loop spans 16 amino acids. Germline loops: CDR1 WSHSY, CDR2 SAAADI.

This clone appeared many times. V and J are TRBV5-1 and TRBJ2-7, with 9 bases that match TRBD1. V lost 6 bases to trimming and J lost 0 bases; unmatched junction nucleotides: 22. Germline values: CDR1 SGHRS, CDR2 YFSETQ. The CDR3 runs 20 residues. This CDR3 is CASTKNLRDRAIRSSYEQYF. The DNA of the CDR3 is TGCGCCAGCACCAAAAATCTCCGGGACAGGGCGATTAGGAGCTCCTACGAGCAGTACTTC.

This clone was counted at least ten times. The rearrangement links TRBV7-2 to TRBJ1-1; D remains ambiguous. The V end was cut by 2 bases, the J end by 8 bases, with 12 bases between. Germline-derived CDR1 and CDR2 are SGHTA and FQGNSA. This CDR3 contains 13 residues. CDR3 DNA: TGTGCCAGCAGCTTAACTGCGCAAAACGAAGCTTTCTTT. Translating gives CASSLTAQNEAFF.

This chain connects TRBV7-9 to TRBJ2-1; TRBD2 aligns across 16 bases. The CDR3 runs to 16 residues. V was clipped by 8 bases and J by 2 bases; unmatched bases: 3. Germline V lookup: CDR1 SEHNR, CDR2 FQNEAQ (reference sequence). The CDR3 reads CASGTSGRGAYNEQFF. Written as DNA, the CDR3 is TGTGCCAGCGGGACTAGCGGGAGGGGTGCCTACAATGAGCAGTTCTTC.

This clone was counted at least ten times. This chain connects TRBV9 to TRBJ2-5; 10 positions match TRBD2. The CDR3 covers 18 residues. V lost 0 bases to trimming and J lost 2 bases; unmatched junction nucleotides: 10. The V gene's germline CDR1 is SGDLS and CDR2 YYNGEE. Written as DNA, the CDR3 is TGTGCCAGCAGCGTAGGTTCTAGCGGGAGAAGGTTACAAGAGACCCAGTACTTC. It codes for CASSVGSSGRRLQETQYF.

Only a few counts were recorded for this clone. This rearrangement joins TRBV11-2 to TRBJ2-3, with 7 bases identical to TRBD2. From germline, CDR1 is SGHAT and CDR2 FQNNGV. Trimming at V came to 3 bases and at J to 6 bases, leaving 6 bases not matched to a gene. This CDR3 comprises 14 residues. The CDR3 DNA sequence: TGTGCCAGCAGCTTCAGCGGGACCAGCGATACGCAGTATTTT. The encoded protein is CASSFSGTSDTQYF. Based on the CDR3 plus reference TRBV11-2 and TRBJ2-3, the full variable domain is EAGVAQSPRYKIIEKRQSVAFWCNPISGHATLYWYQQILGQGPKLLIQFQNNGVVDDSQLPKDRFSAERLKGVDSTLKIQPAKLEDSAVYLCASSFSGTSDTQYFGPGTRLTVL.

The sample holds many counts of this clone. The chain employs TRBV21-1 and TRBJ2-6; the listed D gene, TRBD1, was not tested against the DNA. TRBV21-1 is shown as a pseudogene. The CDR3 sequence is 17 residues long. CDR3 nucleotides: TGTGCCAGCAAGGTGGGACAGCCAACCTCTGGGGCCAACGTCCTGACTTTC. Translation: CASKVGQPTSGANVLTF.

At least ten counts were recorded for this clone. The chain has TRBV6-1 and TRBJ2-1; D perhaps matches TRBD1 (6 bases). This CDR3 has 15 amino acids. Germline CDR1 and CDR2: MNHNS and SASEGT. The V and J ends lost 7 bases and 1 base respectively, with 14 bases between them. CDR3 protein: CASIDRPGSYNEQFF. The CDR3 DNA sequence: TGTGCCAGCATAGACAGGCCCGGATCCTACAATGAGCAGTTCTTC.

There are many counts of this clone. The chain links TRBV7-2 to TRBJ1-6, with D unresolved. The CDR3 is 15 residues long. Germline CDR1 and CDR2: SGHTA and FQGNSA. V was trimmed by 4 bases and J by 7 bases, leaving 14 bases between them. Here the CDR3 DNA reads TGTGCCAGCAGCTCGCGTGGGCCAGCCAATTCACCCCTCCACTTT. Translation gives CASSSRGPANSPLHF.